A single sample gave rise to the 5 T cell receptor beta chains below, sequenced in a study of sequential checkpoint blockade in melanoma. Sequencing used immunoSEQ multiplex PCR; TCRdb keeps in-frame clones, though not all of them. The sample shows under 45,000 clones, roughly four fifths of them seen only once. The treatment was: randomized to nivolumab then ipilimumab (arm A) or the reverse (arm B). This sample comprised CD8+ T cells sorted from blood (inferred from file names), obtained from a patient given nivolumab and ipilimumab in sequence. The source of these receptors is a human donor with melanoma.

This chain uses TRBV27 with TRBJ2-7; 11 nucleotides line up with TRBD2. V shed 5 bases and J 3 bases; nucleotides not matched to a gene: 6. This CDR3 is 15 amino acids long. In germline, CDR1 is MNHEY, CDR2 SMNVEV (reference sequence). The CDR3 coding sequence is TGTGCCAGCAGTCTACTAGCGGGGGACGACTACGAGCAGTACTTC. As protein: CASSLLAGDDYEQYF.

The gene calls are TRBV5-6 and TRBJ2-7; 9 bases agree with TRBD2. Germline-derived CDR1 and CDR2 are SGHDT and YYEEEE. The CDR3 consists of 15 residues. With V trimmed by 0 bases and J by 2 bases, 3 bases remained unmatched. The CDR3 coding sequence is TGTGCCAGCAGCTTGGACGGCGGGGGGGCCTACGAGCAGTACTTC. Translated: CASSLDGGGAYEQYF.

In nucleotides, the CDR3 is TGTGCCAGCAGTTATGGCGGGGGCTCCTACGAGCAGTACTTC. This translates into CASSYGGGSYEQYF. The V and J genes are TRBV6-5 and TRBJ2-7; the match to TRBD2 covers 7 bases. The CDR3 has 14 amino acids. With V trimmed by 3 bases and J by 0 bases, 2 bases remained unmatched. The germline V gene encodes CDR1 MNHEY and CDR2 SVGAGI.

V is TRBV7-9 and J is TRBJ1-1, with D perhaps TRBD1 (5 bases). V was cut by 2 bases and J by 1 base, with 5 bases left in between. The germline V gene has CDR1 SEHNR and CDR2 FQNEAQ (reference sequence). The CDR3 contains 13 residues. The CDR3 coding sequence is TGTGCCAGCAGCTTACAGGGGAACACTGAAGCTTTCTTT. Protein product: CASSLQGNTEAFF.

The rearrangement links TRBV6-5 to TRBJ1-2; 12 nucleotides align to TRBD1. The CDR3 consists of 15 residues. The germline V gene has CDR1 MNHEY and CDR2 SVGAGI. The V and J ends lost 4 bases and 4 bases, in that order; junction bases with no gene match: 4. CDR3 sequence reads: CASSLGTGGIYGYTF. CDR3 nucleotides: TGTGCCAGCAGTTTAGGGACAGGGGGCATCTATGGCTACACCTTC.